Listed below are T cell receptor beta chains from one sample, sequenced in a study of T cells after yellow fever vaccination. MiXCR, applied by TCRdb to the 5' RACE reads, yields one record per CDR3 protein. The data hold about 260,000 distinct CDR3 sequences, with 10% to 15% observed a single time. The source was CD4+ T cells sorted from PBMCs, collected 45 days after the yellow fever booster vaccination. Receptors originate from a man aged 25 to 40 who received the YFV17D yellow fever vaccine. The CDR3 runs from the conserved cysteine through the conserved F or W. A D gene is named only where the DNA matches it firmly. Rows may omit the clone size; those that give it use once, few, many or a size class.

cdr3_aa cdr3_nt clone_size v_call d_call j_call
CAISESTGGYEQYF TGTGCCATCAGTGAGTCGACGGGAGGCTACGAGCAGTACTTC - TRBV10-3 TRBD2 TRBJ2-7
CASSKDGARFNTEAFF TGTGCCAGCAGCAAGGACGGGGCCCGGTTTAACACTGAAGCTTTCTTT - TRBV7-9 - TRBJ1-1
CAISVRLAGVVEQFF TGTGCCATCAGTGTCCGCCTAGCGGGAGTCGTTGAGCAGTTCTTC - TRBV10-3 TRBD2 TRBJ2-1
CASSLVSGSTVGTDTQYF TGTGCCAGCAGCTTAGTGAGCGGGAGCACGGTCGGCACAGATACGCAGTATTTT - TRBV11-2 TRBD2 TRBJ2-3
CASSRLRAGVTDEQFF TGTGCCAGCAGCCGGTTACGAGCGGGAGTTACGGATGAGCAGTTCTTC - TRBV14 TRBD2 TRBJ2-1
CASSPQGVKNIQYF TGTGCCAGCAGCCCCCAGGGGGTCAAAAACATTCAGTACTTC few TRBV7-2 TRBD1 TRBJ2-4
CASSLGQIAKNIQYF TGTGCCAGCAGCTTGGGCCAAATAGCCAAAAACATTCAGTACTTC few TRBV5-6 - TRBJ2-4
CASSPTWLRGTGELFF TGTGCCAGCAGTCCAACTTGGCTGAGGGGCACCGGGGAGCTGTTTTTT - TRBV12-3/TRBV12-4 - TRBJ2-2
CASSPPSGSSEQYF TGTGCCAGCAGCCCTCCTAGCGGGAGCTCCGAGCAGTACTTC few TRBV7-9 TRBD2 TRBJ2-7
CASSESYASEQFF TGCGCCAGCAGTGAGTCTTATGCCAGTGAGCAGTTCTTC - TRBV10-1 - TRBJ2-1
CASSLGAGVYEQYF TGCGCCAGCAGCCTCGGGGCAGGGGTCTACGAGCAGTACTTC few TRBV5-1 - TRBJ2-7
CASSNGLVSEQFF TGCGCCAGCAGCAACGGCCTGGTTAGTGAGCAGTTCTTC - TRBV4-3 - TRBJ2-1
CASSEWGTGGMETQYF TGTGCCAGCAGTGAATGGGGTACAGGGGGCATGGAGACCCAGTACTTC few TRBV25-1 TRBD1 TRBJ2-5
CASSPGDLRSYEQYF TGTGCCAGCTCACCAGGAGACCTACGCTCCTACGAGCAGTACTTC - TRBV18 - TRBJ2-7
CASSPGLAGGLEQFF TGTGCCAGCTCACCAGGACTAGCGGGAGGGCTCGAGCAGTTCTTC - TRBV18 TRBD2 TRBJ2-1
CASSQDPSVTNEKLFF TGCGCCAGCAGCCAAGATCCCTCAGTTACTAATGAAAAACTGTTTTTT few TRBV4-3 - TRBJ1-4
CASSHRQETQYF TGTGCCAGCAGCCATCGACAAGAGACCCAGTACTTC - TRBV3-1 - TRBJ2-5
CASSMTGGSYYGYTF TGTGCCAGCAGTATGACAGGGGGCAGTTACTATGGCTACACCTTC few TRBV6-5 TRBD1 TRBJ1-2
CSAFTDRGLDEQFF TGCAGTGCCTTTACCGACAGGGGTCTCGATGAGCAGTTCTTC few TRBV20-1 TRBD1 TRBJ2-1
CASSSSVGSGGSGELFF TGCGCCAGCAGCAGCTCTGTCGGTAGCGGGGGATCCGGGGAGCTGTTTTTT - TRBV5-1 TRBD2 TRBJ2-2
CASTLQLEASGLGDTQYF TGTGCCAGCACCTTACAGCTGGAGGCTAGCGGCCTGGGAGATACGCAGTATTTT - TRBV28 TRBD2 TRBJ2-3
CASSFQGNTEAFF TGTGCCAGCAGCTTCCAGGGGAACACTGAAGCTTTCTTT many TRBV11-2 - TRBJ1-1
CASSSVQPQHF TGTGCCAGCAGTTCGGTTCAGCCCCAGCATTTT - TRBV27 - TRBJ1-5
CASSYGTSAYNEQFF TGTGCCAGCAGTTACGGGACTAGCGCCTACAATGAGCAGTTCTTC - TRBV14 TRBD2 TRBJ2-1
CASSLGGTSSYDEGTQYF TGCGCCAGCAGCTTGGGGGGGACTAGCAGCTACGACGAAGGGACCCAGTACTTC - TRBV5-1 TRBD2 TRBJ2-5
CSARRRQGDPYEQYF TGCAGTGCTAGAAGGCGGCAGGGTGACCCCTACGAGCAGTACTTC few TRBV20-1 - TRBJ2-7
CASSLGAGLSHEQYF TGCGCCAGCAGCTTGGGGGCAGGGTTAAGCCACGAGCAGTACTTC few TRBV5-1 - TRBJ2-7
CASRSTVGTYEQYF TGTGCCAGCAGATCGACAGTTGGAACCTACGAGCAGTACTTC - TRBV7-2 - TRBJ2-7
CSAPTKTASSYNEQFF TGCAGTGCTCCCACCAAAACAGCGAGCTCCTACAATGAGCAGTTCTTC once TRBV20-1 - TRBJ2-1
CASLLDPRGPLHF TGTGCCAGCCTCCTGGACCCCAGGGGCCCCCTCCACTTT few TRBV12-3/TRBV12-4 - TRBJ1-6
CAIRREAGELFF TGTGCCATCAGGCGAGAGGCCGGGGAGCTGTTTTTT many TRBV10-3 - TRBJ2-2
CSVEWAETQYF TGCAGCGTCGAGTGGGCGGAGACCCAGTACTTC few TRBV29-1 - TRBJ2-5
CSAPGTSGKETQYF TGCAGTGCCCCGGGGACTAGCGGGAAAGAGACCCAGTACTTC - TRBV20-1 TRBD2 TRBJ2-5
CSARLRNSYNEQFF TGCAGTGCTAGACTTCGTAACTCCTACAATGAGCAGTTCTTC many TRBV20-1 - TRBJ2-1
CASSRDRQETQYF TGCGCCAGCAGCCGGGACAGGCAAGAGACCCAGTACTTC many TRBV4-3 TRBD1 TRBJ2-5
CASRPRTGDFNYGYTF TGTGCCAGCAGACCTCGGACAGGGGATTTCAACTATGGCTACACCTTC few TRBV27 TRBD1 TRBJ1-2
CAWSVRLAGGNANRNSYEQYF TGTGCCTGGAGTGTACGGCTAGCGGGAGGAAACGCCAACCGGAACTCCTACGAGCAGTACTTC - TRBV30 TRBD2 TRBJ2-7
CSASGGLEPQHF TGCAGTGCTAGTGGGGGGTTAGAGCCCCAGCATTTT - TRBV20-1 - TRBJ1-5
CSARESSGNTGELFF TGCAGTGCTAGGGAATCTAGCGGGAACACCGGGGAGCTGTTTTTT - TRBV20-1 TRBD2 TRBJ2-2
CSVERVAGVHNEQFF TGCAGCGTTGAAAGGGTGGCAGGTGTCCACAATGAGCAGTTCTTC few TRBV29-1 - TRBJ2-1
CASSQGPSREDTQYF TGTGCCAGCAGTCAGGGACCAAGCAGGGAAGATACGCAGTATTTT - TRBV5-5 - TRBJ2-3
CASNGQGYKEQYF TGTGCCAGCAATGGACAGGGCTATAAAGAGCAGTACTTC few TRBV2 TRBD1 TRBJ2-7
CASAWTDTQYF TGTGCCAGCGCATGGACGGATACGCAGTATTTT few TRBV28 - TRBJ2-3
CASSAPWGYEQYF TGTGCCAGCAGCGCCCCGTGGGGCTACGAGCAGTACTTC - TRBV7-2 - TRBJ2-7
CSSLHHSQHF TGCAGCTCTCTACACCATTCCCAGCATTTT few TRBV29-1 - TRBJ1-5